Sequencing of this T cell receptor (beta chain) was carried out in a study of blood T cell repertoires in COVID-19. Study-level background: From the United States, Italy and Spain came samples of acute and convalescent COVID-19.

The CDR3 is 14 amino acids. Germline V gene sequence: CDR1 SEHNR, CDR2 FQNEAQ (reference sequence). Trimming left V 1 base short and J 5 bases short, with 9 bases between. Some clones are missing from TCRdb's copy, which holds only in-frame ones; the method was immunoSEQ multiplex PCR. Among 95,000 to 150,000 clones listed, about 80% were seen once. The receptor was derived from a man between 60 and 75 years old with active or convalescent COVID-19. The J gene is TRBJ1-5, the V gene TRBV7-9; D remains ambiguous. Sample: peripheral blood. DNA for the CDR3: TGTGCCAGCAGCTTAGGGGGAGGCCATCAGCCCCAGCATTTT. Amino acids: CASSLGGGHQPQHF.